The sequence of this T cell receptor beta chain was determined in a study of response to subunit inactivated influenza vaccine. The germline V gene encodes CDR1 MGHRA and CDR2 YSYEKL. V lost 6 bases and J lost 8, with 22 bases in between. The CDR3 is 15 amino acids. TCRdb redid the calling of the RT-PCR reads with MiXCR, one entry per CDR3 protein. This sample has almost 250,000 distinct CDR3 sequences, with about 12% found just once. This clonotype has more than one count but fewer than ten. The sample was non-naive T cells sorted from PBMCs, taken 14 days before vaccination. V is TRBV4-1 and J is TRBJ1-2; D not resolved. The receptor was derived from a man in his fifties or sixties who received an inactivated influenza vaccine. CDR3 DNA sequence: TGCGCCAGCAGGCCAAATGAGATTGGCACACGGGGCTACACCTTC. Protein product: CASRPNEIGTRGYTF.